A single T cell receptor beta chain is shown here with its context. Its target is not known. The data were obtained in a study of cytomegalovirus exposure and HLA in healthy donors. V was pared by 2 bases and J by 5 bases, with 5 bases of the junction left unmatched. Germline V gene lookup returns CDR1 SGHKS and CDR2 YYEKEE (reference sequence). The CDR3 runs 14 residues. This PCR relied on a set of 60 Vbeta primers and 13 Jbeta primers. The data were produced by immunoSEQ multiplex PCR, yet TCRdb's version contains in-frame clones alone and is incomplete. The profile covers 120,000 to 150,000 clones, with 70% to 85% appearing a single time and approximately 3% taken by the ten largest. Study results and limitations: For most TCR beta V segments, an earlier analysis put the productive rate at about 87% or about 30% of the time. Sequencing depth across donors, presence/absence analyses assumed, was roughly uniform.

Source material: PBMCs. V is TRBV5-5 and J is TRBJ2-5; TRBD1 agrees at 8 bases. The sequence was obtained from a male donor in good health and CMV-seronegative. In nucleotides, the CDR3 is TGTGCCAGCAGCTTCCCAGGGGGCTCGGAGACCCAGTACTTC. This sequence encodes CASSFPGGSETQYF.